This T cell receptor (beta chain) was captured in a study of beta chain features in type 1 diabetes. Study conclusions and caveats: Shortening that was moderate but significant affected the TCRB CDR3s of Type 1 diabetes patients in all four CD4+ subsets. Type 1 diabetes patients had VDJ junctions that carried fewer insertions and more deletions.

What was sequenced were expressed TCRB transcripts, since all of the isolated RNA had been reverse transcribed. TCRdb keeps only in-frame clones here, not all; method: immunoSEQ multiplex PCR. Of under 300,000 clones listed, 20% are singletons. This clone was detected a few times. Its specificity is not known. Material for sequencing was naive CD4+ T cells from blood. This TCR derives from a woman aged 40 to 50 with type 1 diabetes.

The CDR3 DNA follows: TGCAGCGTTGAGAGGCGATCCACTGAAGCTTTCTTT. It codes for CSVERRSTEAFF. This chain connects TRBV29-1 to TRBJ1-1, with unresolved D. Germline V gene data show CDR1 as SQVTM and CDR2 as ANQGSEA. Trimming left V 3 bases short and J 4 bases short, with 9 bases between. This CDR3 contains 12 residues.